These 20 T cell receptor beta chains were sequenced from one sample in a study of T cell changes during pregnancy in multiple sclerosis. TCRdb's copy holds only in-frame clones and misses some; the assay was immunoSEQ multiplex PCR. The table lists tens of thousands of clones, 75% to 90% of them singletons. The specimen was peripheral blood, collected in the second trimester of pregnancy. These receptor sequences come from a female donor in good health, enrolled as a control in a pregnancy study.

The chain links TRBV5-6 to TRBJ2-1; 10 positions match TRBD2. Trimming at V came to 7 bases and at J to 7 bases, leaving 5 bases not matched to a gene. The CDR3 is 13 amino acids. CDR1 and CDR2 (germline): SGHDT, YYEEEE. The CDR3 loop is CASGLAGENEQFF. CDR3 DNA sequence: TGTGCCAGCGGCCTAGCGGGAGAAAATGAGCAGTTCTTC.

V usage is TRBV19 and J usage is TRBJ1-1; the D gene is possibly TRBD1 (5 bases). Looked up from germline, CDR1 is LNHDA and CDR2 is SQIVND (reference sequence). V was cut by 2 bases and J by 5 bases, with 12 bases left in between. This CDR3 contains 14 residues. CDR3 residues: CASSILGAQTEAFF. The DNA for the CDR3 is TGTGCCAGTAGTATATTAGGGGCGCAGACTGAAGCTTTCTTT.

The V gene is TRBV10-3, the J gene TRBJ2-7; TRBD2 matches at 14 bases. There are 14 residues in the CDR3. The germline gives CDR1 ENHRY, CDR2 SYGVKD. The junction had 2 bases not matched to a gene; V was cut back by 5 bases and J by 5 bases. CDR3 sequence: CAISPGLAGDEQYF. As DNA, the CDR3 is TGTGCCATCAGTCCGGGACTAGCGGGAGACGAGCAGTACTTC.

This clone was counted once. The chain combines TRBV7-8 with TRBJ2-7, with 7 bases matching TRBD2. V shed 1 base, J shed 1 base, and the junction held 1 base outside the gene matches. The CDR3 loop spans 14 amino acids. Germline V gene data show CDR1 as SGHVS and CDR2 as FQNEAQ. Written as DNA, the CDR3 is TGTGCCAGCAGCTTAGTGCGGGGGTCCTACGAGCAGTACTTC. Translation gives CASSLVRGSYEQYF.

This sequence joins TRBV6-5 and TRBJ2-5; TRBD2 matches at 9 bases. The J segment lost 5 bases and the V segment lost 6 bases, leaving 10 bases of the junction unmatched. The CDR3 extends over 15 amino acids. CDR1 is MNHEY, CDR2 SVGAGI, per germline. In nucleotides, the CDR3 is TGTGCCAGCAGACATTCCGGGACTAGCATGGAGACCCAGTACTTC. Translation gives CASRHSGTSMETQYF.

A few counts support this clone. The chain carries TRBV15 and TRBJ1-1; 8 nucleotides agree with TRBD1. V lost 5 bases and J lost 4; bases outside the gene matches: 6. CDR1 and CDR2 (germline): LNHNV, YYDKDF (reference sequence). This CDR3 spans 14 amino acids. Here the CDR3 reads CATSHSDRVTEAFF. CDR3 DNA: TGTGCCACCAGCCACTCGGACAGGGTCACTGAAGCTTTCTTT.

The chain recombines TRBV5-6 with TRBJ1-2, with a possible D match to TRBD1 (5 bases). Germline V gene lookup returns CDR1 SGHDT and CDR2 YYEEEE. V was shortened by 0 bases and J by 4 bases, with 19 bases between the two germline ends. The CDR3 runs to 17 residues. CDR3 coding DNA: TGTGCCAGCAGCTTGGCCGAGGCAGGGATGATCGGCTATGGCTACACCTTC. Amino acid sequence: CASSLAEAGMIGYGYTF. The complete variable domain, with remaining parts taken from reference TRBV5-6 and TRBJ1-2, reads DAGVTQSPTHLIKTRGQQVTLRCSPKSGHDTVSWYQQALGQGPQFIFQYYEEEERQRGNFPDRFSGHQFPNYSSELNVNALLLGDSALYLCASSLAEAGMIGYGYTFGSGTRLTVV.

V is TRBV7-2 and J is TRBJ2-7, with D possibly TRBD1 on 6 matching bases. The germline V gene encodes CDR1 SGHTA and CDR2 FQGNSA. This CDR3 region has 15 residues. The V end was cut by 0 bases, the J end by 2 bases, with 11 bases between. CDR3 sequence: CASSLADSPTYEQYF. CDR3 bases: TGTGCCAGCAGCTTAGCGGACAGCCCGACCTACGAGCAGTACTTC.

The CDR3 loop is CASSYGLAGAQETQYF. The CDR3 DNA reads TGTGCCAGCAGTTACGGGCTAGCGGGGGCCCAAGAGACCCAGTACTTC. V is TRBV6-6 and J is TRBJ2-5; 10 bases align to TRBD2. The germline gives CDR1 MNHNY, CDR2 SVGAGI (reference sequence). This CDR3 region has 16 residues. V shed 2 bases, J shed 1 base, and the junction held 4 bases outside the gene matches.

The chain is built from TRBV7-8 and TRBJ1-1; 8 bases are a match to TRBD1. The CDR3 has 16 amino acids. V gave up 1 base and J gave up 8 bases; unmatched junction bases: 12. Per the germline V gene, CDR1 is SGHVS and CDR2 is FQNEAQ. As DNA, the CDR3 is TGTGCCAGCAGCTTAGGGGCACAGGGGGTGAACGGGGAAGCTTTCTTT. Protein: CASSLGAQGVNGEAFF.

The chain has TRBV19 and TRBJ1-4, with D unclear. The germline CDR1 and CDR2 sequences are LNHDA and SQIVND (reference sequence). CDR3 length: 15 amino acids. V was trimmed by 3 bases and J by 8 bases, leaving 16 bases between them. The CDR3 nucleotides read TGTGCCAGTAGTATGCAAAGCGGATTAGACGAAAAACTGTTTTTT. Amino acids: CASSMQSGLDEKLFF. The variable domain in full, with the rest retrieved from reference TRBV19 and TRBJ1-4, is DGGITQSPKYLFRKEGQNVTLSCEQNLNHDAMYWYRQDPGQGLRLIYYSQIVNDFQKGDIAEGYSVSREKKESFPLTVTSAQKNPTAFYLCASSMQSGLDEKLFFGSGTQLSVL.

The gene calls are TRBV9 and TRBJ2-2; weak D call: TRBD1 (5 bases). There are 14 residues in the CDR3. Trimming left V 8 bases short and J 2 bases short, with 13 bases between. The germline V gene encodes CDR1 SGDLS and CDR2 YYNGEE. The CDR3 sequence is CASHKGVNTGELFF. Written as DNA, the CDR3 is TGTGCCAGTCACAAAGGGGTTAACACCGGGGAGCTGTTTTTT.

The chain combines TRBV13 with TRBJ2-7; a possible D gene is TRBD1 (6 bases). CDR3 length: 14 residues. The germline CDR1 and CDR2 sequences are PRHDT and FYEKMQ (reference sequence). The V end was cut by 0 bases, the J end by 3 bases, with 9 bases between. The CDR3 sequence: CASSLGAGDYEQYF. DNA of the CDR3: TGTGCCAGCAGCTTAGGAGCAGGGGACTACGAGCAGTACTTC.

The rearrangement uses TRBV5-1 and TRBJ1-1, with D possibly matching TRBD1 (6 bases). The V gene's germline CDR1 is SGHRS and CDR2 YFSETQ. The V gene lost 4 bases and the J gene lost 7 bases, with 17 bases spanning the gap. This CDR3 is built from 14 residues. CDR3 sequence reads: CASSPLRGPNEAFF. DNA of the CDR3: TGCGCCAGCAGCCCACTGCGGGGGCCGAATGAAGCTTTCTTT.

This chain joins TRBV5-1 and TRBJ2-4; possible D gene TRBD1, 6 bases. Trimming stripped 0 bases from V and 4 bases from J, with 8 bases between. This CDR3 region has 14 residues. Germline V gene data show CDR1 as SGHRS and CDR2 as YFSETQ. The CDR3 sequence is CASSLGGQKNIQYF. CDR3 nucleotides: TGCGCCAGCAGCTTGGGTGGACAGAAAAACATTCAGTACTTC.

The gene calls are TRBV7-9 and TRBJ1-2; no firm D call. The germline V gene has CDR1 SEHNR and CDR2 FQNEAQ (reference sequence). The CDR3 extends over 14 amino acids. V gave up 5 bases and J gave up 8 bases, with 18 bases separating them. The CDR3 here is CASSPRASREGYTF. CDR3 nucleotides: TGTGCCAGCAGCCCAAGGGCCTCGCGGGAGGGCTACACCTTC.

This rearrangement joins TRBV14 to TRBJ2-7; TRBD2 agrees at 7 bases. Trimming removed 0 bases from V and 4 bases from J; junction bases left unmatched: 6. The CDR3 is 15 residues long. Germline assignment: CDR1 SGHDN and CDR2 FVKESK. This CDR3 reads CASSQESGRGYEQYF. Here the CDR3 DNA reads TGTGCCAGCAGCCAAGAGAGCGGGCGGGGGTACGAGCAGTACTTC.

The V and J genes are TRBV10-3 and TRBJ2-7; 7 positions agree with TRBD2. From germline, CDR1 is ENHRY and CDR2 SYGVKD. With 0 bases clipped from V and 4 bases from J, the junction kept 6 bases outside the gene matches. CDR3 size: 15 residues. Here the CDR3 DNA reads TGTGCCATCAGTGAGTCTGAAGCGGGATTGTACGAGCAGTACTTC. Translation gives CAISESEAGLYEQYF.

This chain connects TRBV6-5 to TRBJ2-1; the D gene is possibly TRBD2 (5 bases). CDR3 length: 15 amino acids. Germline V CDR1 and CDR2: MNHEY, SVGAGI. The V end lost 6 bases, the J end lost 2 bases, and 14 bases lay between the germline ends. CDR3 protein: CASSPTLGAYNEQFF. CDR3 DNA sequence: TGTGCCAGCAGCCCGACTCTCGGGGCCTACAATGAGCAGTTCTTC.

This chain connects TRBV5-1 to TRBJ1-1; 7 positions match TRBD1. CDR3 length: 12 amino acids. V was clipped by 0 bases and J by 11 bases; unmatched bases: 4. Per the germline V gene, CDR1 is SGHRS and CDR2 is YFSETQ. The DNA for the CDR3 is TGCGCCAGCAGCTTGGGGCAGGGGGACGCTTTCTTT. Its protein product is CASSLGQGDAFF. Variable domain in full (rest from reference TRBV5-1 and TRBJ1-1): KAGVTQTPRYLIKTRGQQVTLSCSPISGHRSVSWYQQTPGQGLQFLFEYFSETQRNKGNFPGRFSGRQFSNSRSEMNVSTLELGDSALYLCASSLGQGDAFFGQGTRLTVV.